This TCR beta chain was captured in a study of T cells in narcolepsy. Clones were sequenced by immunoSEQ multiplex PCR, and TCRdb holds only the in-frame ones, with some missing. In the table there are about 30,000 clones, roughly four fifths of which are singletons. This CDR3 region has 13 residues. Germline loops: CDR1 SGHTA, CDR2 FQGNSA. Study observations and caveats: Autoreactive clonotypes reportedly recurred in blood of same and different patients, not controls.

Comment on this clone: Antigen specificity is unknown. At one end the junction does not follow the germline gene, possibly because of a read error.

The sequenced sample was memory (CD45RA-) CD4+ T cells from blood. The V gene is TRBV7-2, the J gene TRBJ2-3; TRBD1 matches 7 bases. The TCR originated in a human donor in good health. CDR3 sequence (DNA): TGTGCCGGCAGCGCGACAGGGACAGATACGCAGTATTTT. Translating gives CAGSATGTDTQYF.